This T cell receptor (beta chain) was found in a study of blood T cell repertoires in COVID-19. TCRdb keeps only in-frame clones here, not all; method: immunoSEQ multiplex PCR. This table has 300,000 to 450,000 clones, roughly 87% appearing once. The CDR3 length is 16 residues. V shed 2 bases and J 5 bases; nucleotides not matched to a gene: 8. The V gene's germline CDR1 is LGHNA and CDR2 YNFKEQ. The cohort comprised adults aged roughly 18 to 100 years residing in 20 to 30 US areas. Recovery meant two consecutive negative NP/OP PCR tests, professional clearance, or resolved symptoms. This receptor was taken from a woman younger than 45 who had recovered from COVID-19. Input material: PBMCs or T cells enriched from blood (not recorded which). The chain combines TRBV4-2 with TRBJ1-1; 10 nucleotides line up with TRBD1. In DNA form, the CDR3 reads TGTGCCAGCAGCCAATCAGACAGGGGGCTCGGGACTGAAGCTTTCTTT. Encoded protein: CASSQSDRGLGTEAFF.